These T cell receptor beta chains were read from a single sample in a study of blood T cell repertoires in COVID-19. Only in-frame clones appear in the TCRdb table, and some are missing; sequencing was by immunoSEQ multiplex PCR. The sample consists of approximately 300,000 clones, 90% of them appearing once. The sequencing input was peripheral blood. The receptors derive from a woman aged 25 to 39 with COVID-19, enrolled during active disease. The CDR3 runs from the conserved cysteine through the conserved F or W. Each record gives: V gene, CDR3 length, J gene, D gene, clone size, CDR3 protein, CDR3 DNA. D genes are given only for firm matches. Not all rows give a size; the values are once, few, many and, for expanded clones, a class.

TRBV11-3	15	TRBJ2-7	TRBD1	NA	CASSPGGQGTYEQYF	TGTGCCAGCAGCCCGGGGGGACAGGGGACCTACGAGCAGTACTTC
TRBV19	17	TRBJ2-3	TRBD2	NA	CASLPSGIPRGTDTQYF	TGTGCCAGTCTGCCTAGCGGGATCCCCCGGGGCACAGATACGCAGTATTTT
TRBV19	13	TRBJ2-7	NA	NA	CASSIQVSYEQYF	TGTGCCAGTAGTATACAGGTATCCTACGAGCAGTACTTC
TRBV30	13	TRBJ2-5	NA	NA	CAWNVALKETQYF	TGTGCCTGGAACGTGGCCCTGAAGGAGACCCAGTACTTC
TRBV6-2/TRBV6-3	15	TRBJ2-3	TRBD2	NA	CASSNPTSGKDTQYF	TGTGCCAGCAGTAACCCGACTAGCGGGAAGGATACGCAGTATTTT
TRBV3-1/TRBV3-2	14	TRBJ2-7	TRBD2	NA	CASSPQGLAGEQYF	TGTGCCAGCAGCCCCCAGGGACTAGCGGGAGAGCAGTACTTC
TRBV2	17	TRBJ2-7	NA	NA	CASSREGAGTPSYEQYF	TGTGCCAGCAGCAGAGAGGGGGCAGGGACTCCGTCCTACGAGCAGTACTTC
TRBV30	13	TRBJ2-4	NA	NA	CAWTRNGGNIQYF	TGTGCCTGGACCAGGAACGGGGGAAACATTCAGTACTTC
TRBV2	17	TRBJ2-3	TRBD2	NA	CASIPTTGLAAPDTQYF	TGTGCCAGTATACCGACTACAGGACTAGCGGCACCAGATACGCAGTATTTT
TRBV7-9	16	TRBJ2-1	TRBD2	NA	CASSPTSGGTYNEQFF	TGTGCCAGCAGCCCAACTAGCGGGGGTACCTACAATGAGCAGTTCTTC
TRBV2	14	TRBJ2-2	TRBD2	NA	CASSWTSGGGELFF	TGTGCCAGCAGTTGGACTAGCGGGGGCGGGGAGCTGTTTTTT
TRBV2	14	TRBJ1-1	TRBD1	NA	CASTQDRRGTEAFF	TGTGCCAGCACCCAGGACAGGAGGGGGACTGAAGCTTTCTTT
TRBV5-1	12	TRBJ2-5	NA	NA	CASRSGQETQYF	TGCGCCAGCAGGAGCGGGCAAGAGACCCAGTACTTC
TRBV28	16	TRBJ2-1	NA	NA	CASSSPLATAYNEQFF	TGTGCCAGCAGTTCACCGCTAGCGACCGCCTACAATGAGCAGTTCTTC
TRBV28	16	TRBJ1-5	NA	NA	CASSIMGGEGNQPQHF	TGTGCCAGCAGTATTATGGGGGGTGAGGGGAATCAGCCCCAGCATTTT
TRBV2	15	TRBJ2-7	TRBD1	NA	CASSVPGTEPYEQYF	TGTGCCAGCAGTGTGCCTGGGACAGAGCCCTACGAGCAGTACTTC
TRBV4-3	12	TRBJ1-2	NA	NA	CASSHTTGSYTF	TGCGCCAGCAGCCACACCACAGGGTCTTACACCTTC
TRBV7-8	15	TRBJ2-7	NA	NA	CASRTGIGVSYEQYF	TGTGCCAGCAGAACAGGAATAGGCGTCTCCTACGAGCAGTACTTC
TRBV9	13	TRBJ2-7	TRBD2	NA	CASSATSGSEQYF	TGTGCCAGCAGCGCCACTAGCGGGAGCGAGCAGTACTTC
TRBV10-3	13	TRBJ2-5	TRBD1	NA	CAISLDREETQYF	TGTGCCATCAGCCTGGACAGGGAAGAGACCCAGTACTTC
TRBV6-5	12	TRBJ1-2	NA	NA	CASSPDSYGYTF	TGTGCCAGCAGTCCCGACAGCTATGGCTACACCTTC
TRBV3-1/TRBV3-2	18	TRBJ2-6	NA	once	CASSQDLAWVVGANVLTF	TGTGCCAGCAGCCAAGATTTAGCTTGGGTAGTAGGGGCCAACGTCCTGACTTTC
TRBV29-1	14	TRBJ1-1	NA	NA	CSVVGSWMNTEAFF	TGCAGCGTTGTGGGGAGTTGGATGAACACTGAAGCTTTCTTT
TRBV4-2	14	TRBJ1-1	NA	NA	CASSQDSGGTEAFF	TGTGCCAGCAGCCAAGATTCGGGTGGCACTGAAGCTTTCTTT
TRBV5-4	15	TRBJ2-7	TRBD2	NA	CASRAGTSGTYEQYF	TGTGCCAGCAGAGCTGGGACTAGCGGAACCTACGAGCAGTACTTC
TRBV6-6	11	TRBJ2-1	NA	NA	CASARDNEQFF	TGTGCCAGCGCCAGGGACAATGAGCAGTTCTTC
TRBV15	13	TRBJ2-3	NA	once	CATSRNVRDTQYF	TGTGCCACCAGCAGAAATGTCAGGGATACGCAGTATTTT
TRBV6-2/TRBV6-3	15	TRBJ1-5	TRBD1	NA	CASSRGTGGNQPQHF	TGTGCCAGCAGTCGGGGGACAGGGGGCAATCAGCCCCAGCATTTT
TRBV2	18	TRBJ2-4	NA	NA	CASSEAYRQDGAKNIQYF	TGTGCCAGCAGTGAAGCGTACAGGCAGGACGGAGCCAAAAACATTCAGTACTTC
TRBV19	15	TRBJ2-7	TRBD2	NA	CASSLRLAGVYEQYF	TGTGCCAGTAGTCTGAGACTAGCGGGGGTCTACGAGCAGTACTTC
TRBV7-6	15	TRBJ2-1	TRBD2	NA	CASSIGTSGNNEQFF	TGTGCCAGCAGCATCGGGACTAGCGGGAACAATGAGCAGTTCTTC
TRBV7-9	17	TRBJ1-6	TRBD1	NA	CASSLATEAGGNSPLHF	TGTGCCAGCAGCTTAGCGACAGAGGCAGGGGGCAATTCACCCCTCCACTTT
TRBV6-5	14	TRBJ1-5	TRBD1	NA	CASSGQGATQPQHF	TGTGCCAGCAGCGGACAGGGGGCGACTCAGCCCCAGCATTTT